A selection of T cell receptor beta chains follows, all from one sample in a study of cytomegalovirus exposure and HLA in healthy donors. Using immunoSEQ multiplex PCR, the repertoire was profiled, and TCRdb retains in-frame clones only, with some absent. Of 50,000 or so clones in the sample, roughly 89% were seen once. The sample comprised PBMCs. These TCRs come from a woman aged 18-35 years in good health and CMV-seropositive. CDR3s include the opening cysteine and the closing phenylalanine or tryptophan. Each record gives: J gene, V gene, CDR3 protein.

TRBJ1-1,TRBV29-1,CSVRLMETEAFF
TRBJ1-2,TRBV9,CASSVLSQSDYGYTF
TRBJ2-3,TRBV5-1,CASSPGSTDTQYF
TRBJ2-3,TRBV6-1,CASGETGASDTQYF
TRBJ1-1,TRBV5-6,CASQRGGTGTFF
TRBJ2-2,TRBV6-1,CASSVNFNTGELFF
TRBJ2-3,TRBV5-6,CASGGASTDTQYF
TRBJ2-5,TRBV5-4,CASSPQAGGPAETQYF
TRBJ2-5,TRBV27,CASSRRGREETQYF
TRBJ2-3,TRBV6-5,CASRGGLAGTDTQYF
TRBJ2-7,TRBV27,CASSPWDREYEQYF